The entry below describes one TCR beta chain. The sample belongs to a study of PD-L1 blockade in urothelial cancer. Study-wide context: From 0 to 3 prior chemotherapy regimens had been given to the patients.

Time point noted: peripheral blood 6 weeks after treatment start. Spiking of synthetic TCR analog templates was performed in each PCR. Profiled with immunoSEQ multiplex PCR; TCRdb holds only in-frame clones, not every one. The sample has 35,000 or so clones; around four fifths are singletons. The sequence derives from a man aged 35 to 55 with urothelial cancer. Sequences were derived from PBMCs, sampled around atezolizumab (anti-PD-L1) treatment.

DNA for the CDR3: TGTGCCAGCAGTGAGGGCCGAGGGACCCAGTACTTC. Its translation: CASSEGRGTQYF. J is TRBJ2-5 and V is TRBV6-5; a possible D gene is TRBD2 (5 bases). V was shortened by 5 bases and J by 7 bases, with 11 bases between the two germline ends. CDR1 MNHEY and CDR2 SVGAGI come from the germline V gene. This CDR3 contains 12 residues.